These 30 T cell receptor beta chains share one sample of origin, sequenced in a study of T cell changes during pregnancy in multiple sclerosis. The protocol was immunoSEQ multiplex PCR, while the TCRdb copy is restricted to in-frame clones and leaves out a portion. The table lists just under 65,000 clones, over 95% of them singletons, with roughly 2.3% in the top ten. The sequencing used CD8+ T cells from peripheral blood mononuclear cells, collected after pregnancy. These TCRs come from a female donor with multiple sclerosis, enrolled in a pregnancy study.

The J gene is TRBJ2-7, the V gene TRBV15, with 8 bases aligning to TRBD2. CDR1 LNHNV and CDR2 YYDKDF come from the germline V gene (reference sequence). The CDR3 has 14 residues. The ends lost 1 base at V and 4 bases at J; junction bases unmatched: 3. As DNA, the CDR3 is TGTGCCACCAGCAGAGGACTAGCGATGTACGAGCAGTACTTC. Protein product: CATSRGLAMYEQYF.

CDR3 sequence: CASSLGGSHYGYTF. In DNA form, the CDR3 reads TGTGCCAGCAGTTTAGGGGGGAGTCACTATGGCTACACCTTC. The rearrangement uses TRBV27 and TRBJ1-2, with D possibly TRBD1 on 5 matching bases. Trimming removed 2 bases at V and 3 bases at J, with 10 bases between. CDR1 is MNHEY and CDR2 is SMNVEV in the germline V gene (reference sequence). This CDR3 is built from 14 residues.

This rearrangement joins TRBV9 to TRBJ2-3; 10 nucleotides agree with TRBD2. V lost 3 bases, J lost 2 bases, and 3 bases stayed unmatched. Germline CDR1 is SGDLS and CDR2 is YYNGEE. This CDR3 region has 15 residues. The CDR3 DNA reads as TGTGCCAGCAGCGCCGGACTAGCGGACACAGATACGCAGTATTTT. Translation gives CASSAGLADTDTQYF. Full variable domain (outside the CDR3, taken from reference TRBV9 and TRBJ2-3): DSGVTQTPKHLITATGQRVTLRCSPRSGDLSVYWYQQSLDQGLQFLIQYYNGEERAKGNILERFSAQQFPDLHSELNLSSLELGDSALYFCASSAGLADTDTQYFGPGTRLTVL.

The chain has TRBV18 and TRBJ2-2, with D tentatively TRBD2 (5 bases). V was shortened by 0 bases and J by 5 bases, with 7 bases between the two germline ends. The CDR3 covers 14 residues. CDR1 KGHSH and CDR2 LQKENI come from the germline V gene. DNA of the CDR3: TGTGCCAGCTCACCACCGGGAGAGACCGGGGAGCTGTTTTTT. Its translation: CASSPPGETGELFF.

This sequence joins TRBV5-3 and TRBJ1-1; D ambiguous. TRBV5-3 is treated as an ORF (open reading frame) with a function not yet certain. This CDR3 spans 9 amino acids. The V and J ends lost 7 bases and 8 bases respectively, with 6 bases between them. CDR3 region: CARPAEAFF. DNA for the CDR3: TGTGCCAGACCTGCGGAAGCTTTCTTT.

This chain joins TRBV13 and TRBJ1-1; a weak D match, TRBD1 (5 bases). Per germline, CDR1 PRHDT and CDR2 FYEKMQ (reference sequence). V was shortened by 11 bases and J by 1 base, with 8 bases between the two germline ends. The CDR3 sequence is 11 residues long. The CDR3 nucleotides read TGTGCCTCGGGGGGGAACACTGAAGCTTTCTTT. It is translated as CASGGNTEAFF.

This chain joins TRBV27 and TRBJ2-7; D perhaps matches TRBD1 (6 bases). Germline CDR1 reads MNHEY; CDR2 reads SMNVEV (reference sequence). The CDR3 length is 13 residues. The V end was cut by 7 bases, the J end by 2 bases, with 12 bases between. CDR3 in amino acids: CASIGDTPYEQYF. The CDR3 DNA follows: TGTGCCAGCATTGGGGACACCCCCTACGAGCAGTACTTC.

The V and J genes are TRBV5-5 and TRBJ1-1; 9 positions match TRBD1. Germline V gene sequence: CDR1 SGHKS, CDR2 YYEKEE (reference sequence). The CDR3 is 14 residues long. Trimming at V came to 2 bases and at J to 11 bases, leaving 10 bases not matched to a gene. DNA for the CDR3: TGTGCCAGCAGCTTAGGACAGGGGCCCTCAAAGGCTTTCTTT. Amino acid sequence: CASSLGQGPSKAFF.

This rearrangement joins TRBV28 to TRBJ2-4; 9 nucleotides agree with TRBD1. V lost 7 bases and J lost 8; bases outside the gene matches: 9. CDR1 is MDHEN and CDR2 is SYDVKM in the germline V gene. The CDR3 consists of 14 residues. The CDR3 region has the DNA TGTGCCAGCACCCGCGGGACAGGGCGGGACATTCAGTACTTC. Protein sequence: CASTRGTGRDIQYF. Filled out from reference TRBV28 and TRBJ2-4, the complete variable domain reads DVKVTQSSRYLVKRTGEKVFLECVQDMDHENMFWYRQDPGLGLRLIYFSYDVKMKEKGDIPEGYSVSREKKERFSLILESASTNQTSMYLCASTRGTGRDIQYFGAGTRLSVL.

This chain connects TRBV9 to TRBJ2-3, with 9 bases aligning to TRBD2. V gave up 0 bases and J gave up 5 bases; unmatched junction bases: 4. CDR1 SGDLS and CDR2 YYNGEE come from the germline V gene. The CDR3 contains 15 residues. CDR3 sequence (DNA): TGTGCCAGCAGCGTAGCAGTAGCGGGAGTAGATACGCAGTATTTT. It specifies CASSVAVAGVDTQYF. The full variable domain, with the rest looked up from reference TRBV9 and TRBJ2-3, is DSGVTQTPKHLITATGQRVTLRCSPRSGDLSVYWYQQSLDQGLQFLIQYYNGEERAKGNILERFSAQQFPDLHSELNLSSLELGDSALYFCASSVAVAGVDTQYFGPGTRLTVL.

The genes are TRBV27 and TRBJ2-1; unclear D gene. The ends were cut back, 4 bases at V and 3 bases at J, with 7 bases in the middle. The CDR3 runs to 13 residues. Germline V gene sequence: CDR1 MNHEY, CDR2 SMNVEV (reference sequence). CDR3: CASSYPGYNEQFF. The CDR3 DNA follows: TGTGCCAGCAGTTATCCGGGCTACAATGAGCAGTTCTTC.

The chain has TRBV4-1 and TRBJ2-2; maybe TRBD2 (5 bases). The V end was cut by 7 bases, the J end by 0 bases, with 15 bases between. The CDR3 covers 16 residues. Germline CDR1 MGHRA, CDR2 YSYEKL. The CDR3 DNA is TGCGCCAGCACCCTCATGGGGAGTCCGAACACCGGGGAGCTGTTTTTT. The encoded protein is CASTLMGSPNTGELFF.

V is TRBV4-1 and J is TRBJ2-1; the match to TRBD1 covers 7 bases. The junction had 9 bases not matched to a gene; V was cut back by 0 bases and J by 4 bases. The CDR3 consists of 17 residues. From germline, CDR1 is MGHRA and CDR2 YSYEKL. The CDR3 loop reads CASSQDPGQHPYNEQFF. The CDR3 nucleotides are TGCGCCAGCAGCCAAGATCCGGGACAGCATCCGTACAATGAGCAGTTCTTC.

The chain couples TRBV7-9 to TRBJ2-5, with TRBD1 identical over 9 bases. Germline loops: CDR1 SEHNR, CDR2 FQNEAQ (reference sequence). After removal of 5 bases from V and 5 bases from J, the junction contained 6 bases not matched to a gene. The CDR3 contains 14 residues. The CDR3 loop is CASSPRTGVETQYF. The CDR3 region has the DNA TGTGCCAGCAGCCCGCGGACAGGGGTGGAGACCCAGTACTTC.

This chain links TRBV19 with TRBJ2-1; the match to TRBD2 covers 11 bases. The CDR3 loop spans 13 amino acids. CDR1 is LNHDA and CDR2 is SQIVND in the germline V gene (reference sequence). V dropped 8 bases and J dropped 5; count of bases not matched to a gene: 2. The CDR3 DNA reads TGTGCCAGTGAGGGACTAGCGGACAATGAGCAGTTCTTC. Protein product: CASEGLADNEQFF.

The chain joins TRBV4-3 to TRBJ2-5, with D possibly TRBD2 on 5 matching bases. Trimming removed 4 bases at V and 8 bases at J, with 14 bases between. The CDR3 is 13 residues long. Germline V gives CDR1 LGHNA, CDR2 YSLEER. As DNA, the CDR3 is TGCGCCAGCAGCCCAATTGTCGAGGGAACCCAGTACTTC. It specifies CASSPIVEGTQYF.

This clone was counted once. This rearrangement joins TRBV7-8 to TRBJ2-7; 12 bases agree with TRBD1. From germline, CDR1 is SGHVS and CDR2 FQNEAQ. The trim removed 5 bases at V and 7 bases at J, leaving 12 bases unmatched. The CDR3 has 16 amino acids. Here the CDR3 DNA reads TGTGCCAGCAGCCCCGGGACAGGGGGCGGATTACGGGAGCAGTACTTC. Protein: CASSPGTGGGLREQYF.

The CDR3 sequence: CASSLGTSTDTQYF. CDR3 nucleotides: TGTGCCAGCAGTCTAGGGACTTCCACAGATACGCAGTATTTT. The chain couples TRBV7-9 to TRBJ2-3; TRBD2 might be the D (6 bases). The ends were cut back, 6 bases at V and 2 bases at J, with 12 bases in the middle. This CDR3 spans 14 amino acids. CDR1 and CDR2 from the germline V gene are SEHNR and FQNEAQ (reference sequence).

The chain's CDR3 is CAWGRAGPLEQYF. The CDR3 region has the DNA TGTGCCTGGGGAAGAGCGGGACCCCTCGAGCAGTACTTC. V and J are TRBV30 and TRBJ2-7; 7 bases line up with TRBD2. The CDR3 loop spans 13 amino acids. Per the germline V gene, CDR1 is GTSNPN and CDR2 is SVGIG (reference sequence). V shed 5 bases, J shed 6 bases, and the junction held 10 bases outside the gene matches.

The V and J genes are TRBV28 and TRBJ1-4; 9 bases are a match to TRBD1. J lost 8 bases, V lost 2 bases, and 6 bases had no gene match. Germline loops: CDR1 MDHEN, CDR2 SYDVKM. The CDR3 covers 15 residues. As DNA, the CDR3 is TGTGCCAGCAGTTTAGTGGACAGGGGCAGGGAAAAACTGTTTTTT. This translates into CASSLVDRGREKLFF. The complete variable domain, with remaining parts taken from reference TRBV28 and TRBJ1-4, reads DVKVTQSSRYLVKRTGEKVFLECVQDMDHENMFWYRQDPGLGLRLIYFSYDVKMKEKGDIPEGYSVSREKKERFSLILESASTNQTSMYLCASSLVDRGREKLFFGSGTQLSVL.

J is TRBJ2-1 and V is TRBV7-9, with 11 bases that match TRBD2. V was clipped by 2 bases and J by 6 bases; unmatched bases: 9. The CDR3 is 17 amino acids. Looked up from germline, CDR1 is SEHNR and CDR2 is FQNEAQ (reference sequence). The CDR3: CASSLTLAGGRVNEQFF. CDR3 DNA: TGTGCCAGCAGCTTAACCTTAGCGGGAGGGAGGGTCAATGAGCAGTTCTTC.

V gene TRBV5-6 combines with J gene TRBJ2-7, with D perhaps matching TRBD2 (5 bases). CDR3 length equals 14 residues. Trimming took 0 bases from V and 7 from J, leaving 14 bases between them. Germline V gene data show CDR1 as SGHDT and CDR2 as YYEEEE. The CDR3 here is CASSLAGKLDEQYF. DNA of the CDR3: TGTGCCAGCAGCTTGGCGGGAAAGTTGGATGAGCAGTACTTC.

As for this clone: The junction does not match germline at one end; this may be a read error. The same CDR3 can be traced to other DNA sequences in this sample. This chain joins TRBV2 and TRBJ1-2, with a weak D call TRBD1 (6 bases). The CDR3 length is 12 residues. Germline lookup yields CDR1 SNHLY and CDR2 FYNNEI. The DNA of the CDR3 is TGTGCCAGCAGGGACAGTTGGATTGGCTACACTTTC. Amino acid sequence: CASRDSWIGYTF.

J is TRBJ2-7 and V is TRBV2; 9 nucleotides line up with TRBD1. This CDR3 is 16 amino acids long. V trimming: 4 bases; J trimming: 2 bases; junction bases outside the gene matches: 9. In germline, CDR1 is SNHLY, CDR2 FYNNEI. The CDR3: CASSVSDRQGAYEQYF. Here the CDR3 DNA reads TGTGCCAGCAGTGTGAGTGACCGACAGGGGGCCTACGAGCAGTACTTC.

This chain uses TRBV28 with TRBJ2-1; 7 bases agree with TRBD1. There are 15 residues in the CDR3. V lost 5 bases and J lost 8; bases outside the gene matches: 12. Germline V gene data show CDR1 as MDHEN and CDR2 as SYDVKM. DNA of the CDR3: TGTGCCAGCAGTCTGAGGCAGGGGGTGAATGATGAGCAGTTCTTC. Its protein is CASSLRQGVNDEQFF. The complete variable domain, with remaining parts taken from reference TRBV28 and TRBJ2-1, reads DVKVTQSSRYLVKRTGEKVFLECVQDMDHENMFWYRQDPGLGLRLIYFSYDVKMKEKGDIPEGYSVSREKKERFSLILESASTNQTSMYLCASSLRQGVNDEQFFGPGTRLTVL.

The chain recombines TRBV6-5 with TRBJ1-2; perhaps TRBD1 as D (5 bases). CDR1 is MNHEY, CDR2 SVGAGI, per germline. CDR3 length: 13 residues. The V gene lost 7 bases and the J gene lost 5 bases, with 14 bases spanning the gap. The CDR3 is CASTGGTEYGYTF. CDR3 in DNA: TGTGCCAGCACGGGGGGGACGGAATATGGCTACACCTTC.

The chain uses TRBV14 and TRBJ2-7, with 9 bases lining up with TRBD1. Per the germline V gene, CDR1 is SGHDN and CDR2 is FVKESK. The CDR3 covers 18 residues. Trimming cost V 2 bases and J 3 bases; bases outside gene matches: 14. CDR3 sequence reads: CASSQLPTGGLSYYEQYF. CDR3 DNA: TGTGCCAGCAGCCAACTCCCGACAGGGGGACTTAGCTACTACGAGCAGTACTTC.

V gene TRBV29-1 combines with J gene TRBJ2-3; D possibly corresponds to TRBD1 (7 bases). CDR1 and CDR2 (germline): SQVTM, ANQGSEA. This CDR3 spans 16 amino acids. V lost 2 bases to trimming and J lost 7 bases, with 22 bases between them. For the CDR3, the DNA is TGCAGCGTTGAAACAATGGGGGGACAGCTGAGAAATACGCAGTATTTT. Translating it yields CSVETMGGQLRNTQYF.

The V and J genes are TRBV2 and TRBJ1-2; 8 bases match TRBD1. This CDR3 spans 17 amino acids. Looked up from germline, CDR1 is SNHLY and CDR2 is FYNNEI. V shed 8 bases, J shed 3 bases, and the junction held 17 bases outside the gene matches. The DNA for the CDR3 is TGTGCCAGCCGACCTTCCCAGGGCAGGGGGCTCGACTATGGCTACACCTTC. It codes for CASRPSQGRGLDYGYTF.

This chain joins TRBV5-4 and TRBJ2-3; possibly TRBD1 for D (5 bases). V was trimmed by 4 bases and J by 0 bases, leaving 12 bases between them. This CDR3 is 15 amino acids long. The germline V gene encodes CDR1 SGHNT and CDR2 YYREEE (reference sequence). CDR3 protein: CASSIGVLSTDTQYF. DNA of the CDR3: TGTGCCAGCAGCATAGGGGTGTTGAGCACAGATACGCAGTATTTT.